These 2 T cell receptor beta chains share one sample of origin, sequenced in a study of CD8+ T cells in alopecia areata. RNA was isolated and reverse transcribed to cDNA, the sequencing template. Here immunoSEQ multiplex PCR was the method, and the copy in TCRdb shows in-frame clones only, minus some. The profile covers more than 200,000 clones, with under 80% appearing a single time and around 1.2% taken by the ten largest. The sample here was CD4+ T cells sorted from blood, taken at week 0. The receptors here all came from a human donor with alopecia areata.

This clone was observed a handful of times. The rearrangement uses TRBV29-1 and TRBJ2-1, with a possible D match to TRBD1 (5 bases). The CDR3 has 14 residues. The V gene lost 0 bases and the J gene lost 5 bases, with 11 bases spanning the gap. Germline CDR1 and CDR2: SQVTM and ANQGSEA. CDR3 protein: CSVEDSPGNNEQFF. The CDR3 DNA reads as TGCAGCGTTGAAGATTCGCCAGGGAACAATGAGCAGTTCTTC.

The CDR3 nucleotides are TGTGCCAGCAGCCAAGATCAGTTTACCGGGGAGCTGTTTTTT. This codes for CASSQDQFTGELFF. The chain recombines TRBV4-2 with TRBJ2-2; no definite D call. Trimming removed 0 bases at V and 5 bases at J, with 7 bases between. The CDR3 length is 14 residues. Germline CDR1 reads LGHNA; CDR2 reads YNFKEQ.